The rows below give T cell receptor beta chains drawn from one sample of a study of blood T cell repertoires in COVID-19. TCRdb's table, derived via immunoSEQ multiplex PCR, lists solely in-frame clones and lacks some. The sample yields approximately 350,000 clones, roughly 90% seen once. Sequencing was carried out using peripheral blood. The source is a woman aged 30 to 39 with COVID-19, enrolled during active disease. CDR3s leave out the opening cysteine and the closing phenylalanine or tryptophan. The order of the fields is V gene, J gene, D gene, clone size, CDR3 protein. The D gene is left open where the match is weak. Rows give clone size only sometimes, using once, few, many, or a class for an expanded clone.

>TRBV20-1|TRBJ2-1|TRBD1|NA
SATGGNEQF
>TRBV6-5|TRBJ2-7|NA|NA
ASSYSQGSYEQY
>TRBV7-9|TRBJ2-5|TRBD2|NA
ASSLPGLAGVDFRETQY
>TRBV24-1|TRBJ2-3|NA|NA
ATSDPGNTDTQY
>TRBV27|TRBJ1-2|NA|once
ASSLGSHYGYT
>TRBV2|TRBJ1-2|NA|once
ASKGGGYGYT
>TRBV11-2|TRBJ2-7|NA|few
ASSYISYEQY
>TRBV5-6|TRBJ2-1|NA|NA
ASSFQGPLWF
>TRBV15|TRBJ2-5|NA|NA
ATSRARSGEGETQY
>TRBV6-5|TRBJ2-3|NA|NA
ASSYDAAGSYTQY
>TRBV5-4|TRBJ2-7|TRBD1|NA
ASSPGTVSSYEQY
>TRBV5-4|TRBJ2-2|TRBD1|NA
ASSLGQGALTGELF
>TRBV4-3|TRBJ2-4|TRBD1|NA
ASSQAQGQLTIQY
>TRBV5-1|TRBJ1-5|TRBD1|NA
ASSPTGGGSNQPQH
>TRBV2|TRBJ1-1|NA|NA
ASSPNQLLTEAF
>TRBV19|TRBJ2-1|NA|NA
ASRNGLPPNEQF
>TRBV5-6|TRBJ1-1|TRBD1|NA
ASSRRTGYYSGEAF
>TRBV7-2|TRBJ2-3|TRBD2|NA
ASRAIAGGGLSTDTQY
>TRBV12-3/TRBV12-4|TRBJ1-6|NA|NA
ASSSRGGSPLH
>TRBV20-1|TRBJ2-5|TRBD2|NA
SASVGASGYQETQY
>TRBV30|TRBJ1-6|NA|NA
AWSGLDLRDSPLH
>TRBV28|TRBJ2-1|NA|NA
ASGQTGGLDNEQF
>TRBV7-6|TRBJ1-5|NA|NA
ASSPVLIGVGNQPQH
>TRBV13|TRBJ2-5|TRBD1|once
ASSPGGETQY
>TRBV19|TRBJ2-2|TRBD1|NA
ASSTLPGQGTGELF
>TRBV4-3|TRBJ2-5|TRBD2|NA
ASSQVLAGTYQETQY
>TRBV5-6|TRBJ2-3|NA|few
ASIGLATSFGTDTQY
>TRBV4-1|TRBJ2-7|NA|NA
ASSQEGAVEQY
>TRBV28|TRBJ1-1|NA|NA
ASSLWGRNTEAF
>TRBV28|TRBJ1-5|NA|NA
ASSETTNQPQH
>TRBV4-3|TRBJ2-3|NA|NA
ASSQEAAPVARDTQY
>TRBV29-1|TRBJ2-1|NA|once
SVEDLIIGGKDEQF
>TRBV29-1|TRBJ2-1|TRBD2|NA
SVGFVLAGYEQF
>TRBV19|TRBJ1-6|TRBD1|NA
ASSISTGGAYNSPLH
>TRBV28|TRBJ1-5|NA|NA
ASSGSAGRQPQH
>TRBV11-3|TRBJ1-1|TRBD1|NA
ASSRRQGMNTEAF
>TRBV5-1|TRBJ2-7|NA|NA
ASSPIQGREQY
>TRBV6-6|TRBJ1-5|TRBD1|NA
ASSPPGQGFQPQH
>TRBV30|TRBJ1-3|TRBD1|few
AWSETGGSGNTIY